Below, 3 T cell receptor beta chains from the same sample are listed, as sequenced in a study of neoadjuvant anti-PD-1 for oral cavity cancer (dated by TCRdb to the early 2020s). Library preparation employed the immunoSEQ multiplex PCR assay. Drawn from immuneACCESS, this table holds only the in-frame rearrangements with V and J called that TCRdb kept. Clones are partly lost; checked studies trace under half to an unresolved V gene and leave the rest unexplained. Counted in this sample were about 72,000 clones; around 82% of them appeared once. Nearly 3.5% of the sample comes from the top ten. In light of the paper, this sample's time point label describes: before neoadjuvant nivolumab. The sequences come from PBMCs, collected before nivolumab (anti-PD-1) treatment. Every receptor here comes from a person aged 40-85 years with oral cavity squamous cell carcinoma.

The genes are TRBV6-5 and TRBJ1-2, with TRBD1 matching 8 bases. With V trimmed by 5 bases and J by 4 bases, 9 bases remained unmatched. Germline-derived CDR1 and CDR2 are MNHEY and SVGAGI. The length of the CDR3 is 15 residues. Here the CDR3 DNA reads TGTGCCAGCAGTCCCGACAGGGGATGGGGCTATGGCTACACCTTC. This translates into CASSPDRGWGYGYTF.

The chain is built from TRBV2 and TRBJ2-5; 7 bases agree with TRBD2. Germline V gives CDR1 SNHLY, CDR2 FYNNEI. CDR3 length equals 13 residues. Losses at the gene ends were 5 bases for V and 4 bases for J; bases not matched to a gene: 4. The CDR3 nucleotides are TGTGCCAGCAGTTTTGGGAGGGTAGAGACCCAGTACTTC. Translated: CASSFGRVETQYF. The full variable domain, with the rest looked up from reference TRBV2 and TRBJ2-5, is EPEVTQTPSHQVTQMGQEVILRCVPISNHLYFYWYRQILGQKVEFLVSFYNNEISEKSEIFDDQFSVERPDGSNFTLKIRSTKLEDSAMYFCASSFGRVETQYFGPGTRLLVL.

V and J are TRBV19 and TRBJ2-2, with TRBD2 identical over 8 bases. CDR1 LNHDA and CDR2 SQIVND come from the germline V gene (reference sequence). The V gene end was trimmed by 4 bases and the J gene end by 2 bases; junction bases not matched to a gene: 6. The CDR3 has 16 amino acids. This chain's CDR3 is CASSNGLARNTGELFF. For the CDR3, the DNA is TGTGCCAGTAGTAATGGACTAGCTCGAAACACCGGGGAGCTGTTTTTT.